These 21 T cell receptor beta chains share one sample of origin, sequenced in a study of shared clonotypes between healthy human individuals. Produced via immunoSEQ multiplex PCR; TCRdb's table is partial and in-frame only. The sample records around 1.9 million clones, more than 85% being singletons. Cells designated naive CD8 were CD45RO-negative and were positively selected for CCR7, with terminally differentiated effector memory CD45RA+ cells excluded. Sequenced: naive CD8+ T cells from PBMCs. All receptors come from a man between 18 and 29 years old in good health. Some clones in this sample may be carry-over from other donors' samples.

The chain combines TRBV4-1 with TRBJ1-5, with 7 bases fitting TRBD1. The CDR3 length is 16 residues. Germline CDR1 and CDR2: MGHRA and YSYEKL. Unmatched junction bases numbered 6, after V lost 4 bases and J lost 0 bases. The CDR3 DNA reads as TGCGCCAGCAGCCCCCGACAGGGTGATAGCAATCAGCCCCAGCATTTT. As protein: CASSPRQGDSNQPQHF.

J is TRBJ2-3 and V is TRBV27; 14 bases line up with TRBD2. Germline V CDR1 and CDR2: MNHEY, SMNVEV (reference sequence). Trimming cost V 2 bases and J 4 bases; bases outside gene matches: 8. This CDR3 comprises 18 residues. The CDR3 sequence is CASSLRLAGGPGSDTQYF. In nucleotides, the CDR3 is TGTGCCAGCAGTTTAAGACTAGCGGGAGGGCCAGGGTCAGATACGCAGTATTTT.

The CDR3: CASSQYRDQPQHF. As DNA, the CDR3 is TGTGCCAGCAGTCAATACAGGGATCAGCCCCAGCATTTT. V is TRBV27 and J is TRBJ1-5, with a weak D call TRBD1 (6 bases). With 5 bases removed from V and 5 bases from J, the gap between germline ends came to 10 bases. Germline-derived CDR1 and CDR2 are MNHEY and SMNVEV (reference sequence). CDR3 size: 13 residues.

The genes are TRBV27 and TRBJ2-2; 7 bases fit TRBD2. Germline CDR1 is MNHEY and CDR2 is SMNVEV (reference sequence). This CDR3 comprises 17 residues. V shed 4 bases and J 5 bases; nucleotides not matched to a gene: 13. CDR3 nucleotides: TGTGCCAGCAGTTCCCTACTGGGGGGAGGGCCGACCGGGGAGCTGTTTTTT. Translating it yields CASSSLLGGGPTGELFF.

The chain is built from TRBV5-6 and TRBJ2-7; maybe TRBD1 (6 bases). The ends were cut back, 0 bases at V and 3 bases at J, with 13 bases in the middle. CDR3 length equals 15 residues. The germline V gene encodes CDR1 SGHDT and CDR2 YYEEEE. In nucleotides, the CDR3 is TGTGCCAGCAGCTTGGTGACAGGTACAAACTACGAGCAGTACTTC. It is translated as CASSLVTGTNYEQYF.

This clone came up once. The rearrangement links TRBV6-6 to TRBJ2-1, with 9 bases fitting TRBD2. This CDR3 region has 15 residues. V was pared by 7 bases and J by 8 bases, with 12 bases of the junction left unmatched. Germline V lookup: CDR1 MNHNY, CDR2 SVGAGI (reference sequence). Written as DNA, the CDR3 is TGTGCCAGCAACAAGGGAGGCGGGAGGGGCGATGAGCAGTTCTTC. Protein product: CASNKGGGRGDEQFF.

A note on this clone: In the same sample, other DNA sequences code for this CDR3. The chain couples TRBV19 to TRBJ2-7; 9 bases match TRBD1. The trim removed 4 bases at V and 3 bases at J, leaving 4 bases unmatched. This CDR3 has 14 amino acids. Germline assignment: CDR1 LNHDA and CDR2 SQIVND (reference sequence). The CDR3 protein is CASSTRDRVYEQYF. CDR3 in DNA: TGTGCCAGTAGTACCCGGGACAGGGTCTACGAGCAGTACTTC.

This chain links TRBV14 with TRBJ2-7; D call uncertain. V lost 3 bases and J lost 2, with 14 bases in between. The CDR3 contains 15 residues. Per germline, CDR1 SGHDN and CDR2 FVKESK. The CDR3 protein is CASSHPRYPTYEQYF. DNA for the CDR3: TGTGCCAGCAGCCACCCCCGGTATCCCACCTACGAGCAGTACTTC.

This chain links TRBV30 with TRBJ2-2; no reliable D call. This CDR3 spans 11 amino acids. Trimming cost V 3 bases and J 9 bases, with 8 bases left between them. Germline lookup yields CDR1 GTSNPN and CDR2 SVGIG (reference sequence). The CDR3 DNA sequence: TGTGCCTGGAGAATAGAAAGGGAGCTGTTTTTT. Its translation is CAWRIERELFF.

CDR3 sequence: CASGNRETEAFF. In DNA form, the CDR3 reads TGTGCCAGCGGGAACAGGGAAACTGAAGCTTTCTTT. The rearrangement joins TRBV28 to TRBJ1-1; weak D call: TRBD1 (6 bases). V was trimmed by 8 bases and J by 5 bases, leaving 12 bases between them. Germline CDR1 MDHEN, CDR2 SYDVKM. CDR3 length equals 12 residues.

This chain uses TRBV9 with TRBJ2-2, with D perhaps matching TRBD2 (6 bases). V lost 3 bases and J lost 0, with 12 bases in between. The CDR3 runs 16 residues. The V gene's germline CDR1 is SGDLS and CDR2 YYNGEE. As DNA, the CDR3 is TGTGCCAGCAGCGGGTCGGCGGGACCGAACACCGGGGAGCTGTTTTTT. It encodes CASSGSAGPNTGELFF. The variable domain in full, completed from reference TRBV9 and TRBJ2-2, reads DSGVTQTPKHLITATGQRVTLRCSPRSGDLSVYWYQQSLDQGLQFLIQYYNGEERAKGNILERFSAQQFPDLHSELNLSSLELGDSALYFCASSGSAGPNTGELFFGEGSRLTVL.

The chain uses TRBV10-3 and TRBJ1-2; possible D gene TRBD1, 6 bases. V lost 3 bases to trimming and J lost 6 bases, with 14 bases between them. Germline loops: CDR1 ENHRY, CDR2 SYGVKD. This CDR3 has 14 residues. The CDR3 is CAISDLQGGNGYTF. Here the CDR3 DNA reads TGTGCCATCAGTGATCTTCAAGGGGGGAATGGCTACACCTTC.

This rearrangement joins TRBV19 to TRBJ1-1, with D hard to call. Germline CDR1 reads LNHDA; CDR2 reads SQIVND (reference sequence). The CDR3 length is 12 residues. Deletions cut 4 bases from V and 4 bases from J, with 7 bases between. CDR3 in DNA: TGTGCCAGTAGTAGGGCCGCCACTGAAGCTTTCTTT. This codes for CASSRAATEAFF.

A word on this clone: Additional DNA sequences in this sample encode the identical CDR3. This rearrangement joins TRBV19 to TRBJ1-1; the D is unclear. The CDR3 is 12 amino acids. Germline V lookup: CDR1 LNHDA, CDR2 SQIVND (reference sequence). V lost 3 bases and J lost 2, with 4 bases in between. The CDR3 sequence: CASSISNTEAFF. CDR3 coding DNA: TGTGCCAGTAGTATTTCAAACACTGAAGCTTTCTTT. Supplemented by reference TRBV19 and TRBJ1-1, the full variable domain reads DGGITQSPKYLFRKEGQNVTLSCEQNLNHDAMYWYRQDPGQGLRLIYYSQIVNDFQKGDIAEGYSVSREKKESFPLTVTSAQKNPTAFYLCASSISNTEAFFGQGTRLTVV.

The chain uses TRBV29-1 and TRBJ1-2, with a possible D match to TRBD1 (6 bases). The V end was cut by 7 bases, the J end by 2 bases, with 14 bases between. The CDR3 has 13 amino acids. CDR1 and CDR2 (germline): SQVTM, ANQGSEA. In nucleotides, the CDR3 is TGCAGCGCCGACGGGGGCTCAAACTATGGCTACACCTTC. Protein: CSADGGSNYGYTF.

The chain has TRBV7-6 and TRBJ1-2, with no clear D. The CDR3 extends over 14 amino acids. Germline V gives CDR1 SGHVS, CDR2 FNYEAQ. The ends were cut back, 1 base at V and 0 bases at J, with 6 bases in the middle. CDR3 in amino acids: CASSLGRTNYGYTF. CDR3 DNA sequence: TGTGCCAGCAGCTTAGGGCGGACTAACTATGGCTACACCTTC.

The chain couples TRBV11-2 to TRBJ2-7; TRBD2 matches at 11 bases. The germline CDR1 and CDR2 sequences are SGHAT and FQNNGV. This CDR3 contains 16 residues. V shed 5 bases and J 5 bases; nucleotides not matched to a gene: 11. The DNA of the CDR3 is TGTGCCAGCAGCCCGAGGACTAGCGGGTATATACACGAGCAGTACTTC. As protein: CASSPRTSGYIHEQYF. Full variable domain (rest looked up from reference TRBV11-2 and TRBJ2-7): EAGVAQSPRYKIIEKRQSVAFWCNPISGHATLYWYQQILGQGPKLLIQFQNNGVVDDSQLPKDRFSAERLKGVDSTLKIQPAKLEDSAVYLCASSPRTSGYIHEQYFGPGTRLTVT.

The chain uses TRBV7-3 and TRBJ2-3; D is perhaps TRBD2 (6 bases). This CDR3 is 14 amino acids long. V lost 8 bases and J lost 4, with 16 bases in between. CDR1 and CDR2 (germline): SGHTA, FQGTGA. CDR3 residues: CASAISGGADTQYF. In DNA form, the CDR3 reads TGTGCCAGCGCTATTAGCGGCGGGGCAGATACGCAGTATTTT.

V usage is TRBV11-2 and J usage is TRBJ1-1; 8 bases align to TRBD1. The CDR3 loop spans 17 amino acids. From germline, CDR1 is SGHAT and CDR2 FQNNGV. The ends lost 1 base at V and 3 bases at J; junction bases unmatched: 10. The CDR3 coding sequence is TGTGCCAGCAGCTTAGGCCCACAGGGGGGGACGGACACTGAAGCTTTCTTT. Residues: CASSLGPQGGTDTEAFF.

V is TRBV11-2 and J is TRBJ1-2, with D unresolved. This CDR3 is 14 amino acids long. V was clipped by 5 bases and J by 4 bases, with 14 bases between them. Germline loops: CDR1 SGHAT, CDR2 FQNNGV. The CDR3 DNA sequence: TGTGCCAGCAGCCCCCTAGGTTCCCCCTATGGCTACACCTTC. Its translation: CASSPLGSPYGYTF.

V gene TRBV28 combines with J gene TRBJ1-6; possibly TRBD1 for D (6 bases). V was shortened by 1 base and J by 7 bases, with 17 bases between the two germline ends. Germline V gene data show CDR1 as MDHEN and CDR2 as SYDVKM. This CDR3 contains 17 residues. CDR3 DNA sequence: TGTGCCAGCAGTTTATCTTCCGGAACAGGGCAAAATTCACCCCTCCACTTT. This codes for CASSLSSGTGQNSPLHF.